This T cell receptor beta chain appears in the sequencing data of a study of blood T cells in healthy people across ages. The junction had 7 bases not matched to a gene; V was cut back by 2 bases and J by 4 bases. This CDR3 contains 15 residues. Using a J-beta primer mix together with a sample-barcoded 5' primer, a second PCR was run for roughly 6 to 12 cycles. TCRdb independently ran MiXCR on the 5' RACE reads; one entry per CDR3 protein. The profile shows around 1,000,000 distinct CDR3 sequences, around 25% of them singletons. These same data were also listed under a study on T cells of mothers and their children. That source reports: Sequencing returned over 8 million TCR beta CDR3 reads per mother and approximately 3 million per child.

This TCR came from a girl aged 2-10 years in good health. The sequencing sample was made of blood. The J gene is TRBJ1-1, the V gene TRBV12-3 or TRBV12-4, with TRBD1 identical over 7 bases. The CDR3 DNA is TGTGCCAGCAGTTTAAGAGGGGGCTTCGGCACTGAAGCTTTCTTT. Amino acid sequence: CASSLRGGFGTEAFF.